A selection of T cell receptor beta chains follows, all from one sample in a study of blood T cell repertoires in COVID-19. TCRdb's copy holds only in-frame clones and misses some; the assay was immunoSEQ multiplex PCR. The sample has 100,000 to 120,000 clones; 88% are singletons. What was sequenced was peripheral blood. The receptors derive from a woman between 50 and 59 years old with acute or convalescent COVID-19. CDR3s include the opening cysteine and the closing phenylalanine or tryptophan. Each record gives: V gene, clone size, D gene, J gene, CDR3 length, CDR3 protein, CDR3 DNA. D genes are given only for firm matches. Clone size appears in some rows only: once, few, many, or a class for an expanded clone.

v_call: TRBV6-9
clone_size: once
d_call: .
j_call: TRBJ1-6
cdr3_length: 15
cdr3_aa: CASSLGSQGGSPLHF
cdr3_nt: TGTGCCAGCAGCCTCGGGTCGCAGGGCGGTTCACCCCTCCACTTT

v_call: TRBV7-2
clone_size: .
d_call: TRBD1
j_call: TRBJ1-4
cdr3_length: 15
cdr3_aa: CASSLGDSPNEKLFF
cdr3_nt: TGTGCCAGCAGCTTGGGGGACAGCCCCAATGAAAAACTGTTTTTT

v_call: TRBV2
clone_size: .
d_call: .
j_call: TRBJ1-2
cdr3_length: 15
cdr3_aa: CASSEETGVGYGYTF
cdr3_nt: TGTGCCAGCAGTGAAGAAACGGGAGTAGGGTATGGCTACACCTTC

v_call: TRBV7-2
clone_size: few
d_call: .
j_call: TRBJ1-1
cdr3_length: 14
cdr3_aa: CASSLAPQGPEAFF
cdr3_nt: TGTGCCAGCAGCTTAGCGCCGCAGGGTCCTGAAGCTTTCTTT

v_call: TRBV2
clone_size: .
d_call: .
j_call: TRBJ1-1
cdr3_length: 13
cdr3_aa: CASTGDLGVEAFF
cdr3_nt: TGTGCCAGCACGGGGGACCTCGGGGTTGAAGCTTTCTTT

v_call: TRBV3-1/TRBV3-2
clone_size: .
d_call: .
j_call: TRBJ2-1
cdr3_length: 14
cdr3_aa: CASSQDLRYNEQFF
cdr3_nt: TGTGCCAGCAGCCAAGATCTGAGGTACAATGAGCAGTTCTTC

v_call: TRBV19
clone_size: .
d_call: .
j_call: TRBJ2-5
cdr3_length: 15
cdr3_aa: CASSIGTSTGETQYF
cdr3_nt: TGTGCCAGTAGTATCGGGACTTCGACGGGGGAGACCCAGTACTTC

v_call: TRBV6-5
clone_size: .
d_call: TRBD1
j_call: TRBJ1-2
cdr3_length: 13
cdr3_aa: CASSPDRVGGYTF
cdr3_nt: TGTGCCAGCAGCCCGGACAGGGTCGGCGGCTACACCTTC

v_call: TRBV2
clone_size: .
d_call: .
j_call: TRBJ2-5
cdr3_length: 14
cdr3_aa: CASSDRGRRETQYF
cdr3_nt: TGTGCCAGCAGTGACAGGGGTCGTAGAGAGACCCAGTACTTC

v_call: TRBV27
clone_size: once
d_call: TRBD1
j_call: TRBJ1-5
cdr3_length: 14
cdr3_aa: CASRTGDSNQPQHF
cdr3_nt: TGTGCCAGCAGGACAGGGGATAGCAATCAGCCCCAGCATTTT

v_call: TRBV5-1
clone_size: once
d_call: TRBD1
j_call: TRBJ2-6
cdr3_length: 16
cdr3_aa: CASSLGGGTGANVLTF
cdr3_nt: TGCGCCAGCAGCTTGGGAGGGGGCACAGGGGCCAACGTCCTGACTTTC

v_call: TRBV3-1/TRBV3-2
clone_size: .
d_call: TRBD2
j_call: TRBJ2-1
cdr3_length: 16
cdr3_aa: CASSHWGRERYNEQFF
cdr3_nt: TGTGCCAGCAGCCATTGGGGGAGGGAGAGGTACAATGAGCAGTTCTTC

v_call: TRBV6-1
clone_size: .
d_call: TRBD1
j_call: TRBJ1-6
cdr3_length: 16
cdr3_aa: CASSGGQGAGGSPLHF
cdr3_nt: TGTGCCAGCAGTGGAGGACAGGGGGCGGGAGGTTCACCCCTCCACTTT

v_call: TRBV2
clone_size: .
d_call: .
j_call: TRBJ1-1
cdr3_length: 18
cdr3_aa: CASSEGGLNPQRGTEAFF
cdr3_nt: TGTGCCAGCAGTGAAGGGGGGCTAAACCCTCAGCGGGGCACTGAAGCTTTCTTT

v_call: TRBV29-1
clone_size: .
d_call: TRBD1
j_call: TRBJ2-1
cdr3_length: 13
cdr3_aa: CSLGTGGFNEQFF
cdr3_nt: TGCAGCCTCGGGACAGGGGGCTTCAATGAGCAGTTCTTC

v_call: TRBV24-1
clone_size: .
d_call: .
j_call: TRBJ2-7
cdr3_length: 11
cdr3_aa: CATSVGYEQYF
cdr3_nt: TGTGCCACCAGTGTCGGCTACGAGCAGTACTTC

v_call: TRBV6-6
clone_size: .
d_call: .
j_call: TRBJ1-1
cdr3_length: 14
cdr3_aa: CASSMRGLATEAFF
cdr3_nt: TGTGCCAGCAGTATGAGGGGGTTGGCCACTGAAGCTTTCTTT

v_call: TRBV24-1
clone_size: .
d_call: TRBD1
j_call: TRBJ1-1
cdr3_length: 16
cdr3_aa: CATSDSTGTGNTEAFF
cdr3_nt: TGTGCCACCAGTGATAGCACCGGGACAGGGAACACTGAAGCTTTCTTT

v_call: TRBV7-9
clone_size: .
d_call: .
j_call: TRBJ1-4
cdr3_length: 13
cdr3_aa: CASSFQRVEKLFF
cdr3_nt: TGTGCCAGCAGCTTTCAGAGGGTCGAAAAACTGTTTTTT

v_call: TRBV7-2
clone_size: .
d_call: TRBD1
j_call: TRBJ2-7
cdr3_length: 15
cdr3_aa: CASSHPGQGLYEQYF
cdr3_nt: TGTGCCAGCAGCCACCCGGGACAGGGGCTCTACGAGCAGTACTTC

v_call: TRBV6-5
clone_size: .
d_call: TRBD2
j_call: TRBJ2-7
cdr3_length: 14
cdr3_aa: CASTPGTTTYEQYF
cdr3_nt: TGTGCCAGCACTCCCGGGACTACCACCTACGAGCAGTACTTC

v_call: TRBV7-9
clone_size: once
d_call: TRBD2
j_call: TRBJ2-1
cdr3_length: 18
cdr3_aa: CASSLGALSGSSYNEQFF
cdr3_nt: TGTGCCAGCAGCTTAGGGGCCCTTAGCGGGAGCTCCTACAATGAGCAGTTCTTC

v_call: TRBV5-5
clone_size: .
d_call: TRBD1
j_call: TRBJ2-2
cdr3_length: 14
cdr3_aa: CASRPGQGTGELFF
cdr3_nt: TGTGCCAGCAGGCCTGGACAGGGCACCGGGGAGCTGTTTTTT

v_call: TRBV6-5
clone_size: .
d_call: TRBD1
j_call: TRBJ1-4
cdr3_length: 15
cdr3_aa: CASSSGTGVAEKLFF
cdr3_nt: TGTGCCAGCAGTTCCGGGACAGGGGTGGCTGAAAAACTGTTTTTT

v_call: TRBV18
clone_size: .
d_call: .
j_call: TRBJ1-3
cdr3_length: 14
cdr3_aa: CASSPGGTGNTIYF
cdr3_nt: TGTGCCAGCTCACCGGGAGGTACTGGAAACACCATATATTTT

v_call: TRBV5-5
clone_size: .
d_call: .
j_call: TRBJ1-1
cdr3_length: 14
cdr3_aa: CASSTGEGVAEAFF
cdr3_nt: TGTGCCAGCAGCACGGGGGAGGGGGTCGCTGAAGCTTTCTTT

v_call: TRBV6-5
clone_size: .
d_call: .
j_call: TRBJ1-5
cdr3_length: 13
cdr3_aa: CASSRTENQPQHF
cdr3_nt: TGTGCCAGCAGTAGGACAGAAAATCAGCCCCAGCATTTT

v_call: TRBV10-1
clone_size: .
d_call: TRBD1
j_call: TRBJ1-2
cdr3_length: 14
cdr3_aa: CASSRDSSNYGYTF
cdr3_nt: TGCGCCAGCAGCCGGGACAGTTCTAACTATGGCTACACCTTC

v_call: TRBV30
clone_size: .
d_call: TRBD1
j_call: TRBJ1-2
cdr3_length: 13
cdr3_aa: CARARDSNYGYTF
cdr3_nt: TGTGCCCGCGCCCGGGACAGTAACTATGGCTACACCTTC

v_call: TRBV19
clone_size: .
d_call: TRBD2
j_call: TRBJ2-1
cdr3_length: 18
cdr3_aa: CASSIDRGSGRSYNEQFF
cdr3_nt: TGTGCCAGTAGTATAGATCGGGGTAGCGGGAGGTCCTACAATGAGCAGTTCTTC

v_call: TRBV3-1/TRBV3-2
clone_size: .
d_call: TRBD2
j_call: TRBJ2-2
cdr3_length: 15
cdr3_aa: CASSLGGVNTGELFF
cdr3_nt: TGTGCCAGCAGCCTCGGGGGGGTGAACACCGGGGAGCTGTTTTTT

v_call: TRBV28
clone_size: once
d_call: .
j_call: TRBJ2-1
cdr3_length: 15
cdr3_aa: CASSLGGALYNEQFF
cdr3_nt: TGTGCCAGCAGTTTAGGGGGGGCCCTCTACAATGAGCAGTTCTTC

v_call: TRBV5-5
clone_size: .
d_call: TRBD1
j_call: TRBJ1-5
cdr3_length: 16
cdr3_aa: CASSLLQGGGNQPQHF
cdr3_nt: TGTGCCAGCAGCCTACTTCAGGGGGGTGGCAATCAGCCCCAGCATTTT

v_call: TRBV5-1
clone_size: .
d_call: TRBD2
j_call: TRBJ2-7
cdr3_length: 15
cdr3_aa: CASSARLAGVREQYF
cdr3_nt: TGCGCCAGCAGCGCACGACTAGCGGGAGTTCGTGAGCAGTACTTC

v_call: TRBV21-1
clone_size: .
d_call: .
j_call: TRBJ2-5
cdr3_length: 13
cdr3_aa: CASSNKKGETQYF
cdr3_nt: TGTGCCAGCAGCAATAAAAAGGGGGAGACCCAGTACTTC

v_call: TRBV19
clone_size: .
d_call: TRBD1
j_call: TRBJ1-2
cdr3_length: 16
cdr3_aa: CASSPGADRVDRGYTF
cdr3_nt: TGTGCCAGTAGCCCTGGAGCGGACAGGGTTGACCGCGGCTACACCTTC

v_call: TRBV5-4
clone_size: .
d_call: TRBD1
j_call: TRBJ1-2
cdr3_length: 14
cdr3_aa: CASSLTTGDGGYTF
cdr3_nt: TGTGCCAGCAGCTTGACGACAGGGGACGGTGGCTACACCTTC

v_call: TRBV14
clone_size: .
d_call: .
j_call: TRBJ2-7
cdr3_length: 14
cdr3_aa: CASSPGLQSYEQYF
cdr3_nt: TGTGCCAGCAGCCCAGGGTTACAGTCTTACGAGCAGTACTTC